These T cell receptor beta chains were read from a single sample in a study of shared clonotypes between healthy human individuals. Some clones are missing from TCRdb's copy, which holds only in-frame ones; the method was immunoSEQ multiplex PCR. Found here are roughly 2.6 million clones, approximately 90% of them singletons; the top ten hold roughly 0.13%. Material: naive CD4+ T cells sorted from blood. The receptor set was obtained from a man in his late teens or twenties in good health. CDR3s include the opening cysteine and the closing phenylalanine or tryptophan. A D gene is named only where the DNA matches it firmly. Clone size appears in some rows only: once, few, many, or a class for an expanded clone.

abundance,j_gene,v_gene,d_gene,CDR3aa,CDR3nt
once,TRBJ2-3,TRBV18,.,CASSPIGDTQYF,TGTGCCAGCTCACCGATCGGGGATACGCAGTATTTT
.,TRBJ2-6,TRBV6-5,.,CASSYSEAGANVLTF,TGTGCCAGCAGTTACAGCGAGGCTGGGGCCAACGTCCTGACTTTC
.,TRBJ2-7,TRBV11-2,.,CATSRWLYEQYF,TGTGCCACCAGCCGGTGGCTCTACGAGCAGTACTTC
.,TRBJ2-2,TRBV5-4,.,CASSVDPRGLTGELFF,TGTGCCAGCAGCGTCGACCCCAGGGGCCTCACCGGGGAGCTGTTTTTT
.,TRBJ2-2,TRBV27,TRBD2,CASSPLGRGVHTGELFF,TGTGCCAGCAGTCCCCTCGGGAGGGGGGTTCACACCGGGGAGCTGTTTTTT
.,TRBJ2-2,TRBV5-6,.,CASSWGGWGIGELFF,TGTGCCAGCAGCTGGGGTGGCTGGGGGATCGGGGAGCTGTTTTTT
.,TRBJ1-4,TRBV10-3,.,CAISEDLVEKLFF,TGTGCCATCAGTGAGGACCTGGTAGAAAAACTGTTTTTT
.,TRBJ2-1,TRBV5-1,TRBD1,CATLPTGENYNEQFF,TGCGCCACCTTACCCACAGGGGAAAACTACAATGAGCAGTTCTTC
.,TRBJ2-1,TRBV4-1,.,CASSPHWTAHNEQFF,TGCGCCAGCAGCCCACACTGGACTGCCCACAATGAGCAGTTCTTC
.,TRBJ1-5,TRBV21-1,.,CASSGPPGQGNQPQHF,TGTGCCAGCAGCGGTCCACCAGGACAGGGAAATCAGCCCCAGCATTTT
once,TRBJ2-5,TRBV4-1,TRBD1,CASSPLWGQQYQETQYF,TGCGCCAGCAGCCCCTTATGGGGACAGCAGTACCAAGAGACCCAGTACTTC
.,TRBJ2-3,TRBV30,.,CAWSNGGPGSTDTQYF,TGTGCCTGGAGTAACGGAGGGCCCGGTAGCACAGATACGCAGTATTTT
.,TRBJ2-3,TRBV30,.,CAWILGTGFTDTQYF,TGTGCCTGGATCCTCGGGACTGGATTTACAGATACGCAGTATTTT
.,TRBJ2-2,TRBV14,TRBD1,CASSARTGTNTGELFF,TGTGCCAGCAGCGCCAGGACAGGGACGAACACCGGGGAGCTGTTTTTT
.,TRBJ2-7,TRBV7-9,.,CASSLNSPYEQYF,TGTGCCAGCAGCTTAAACAGTCCCTACGAGCAGTACTTC
.,TRBJ2-1,TRBV11-2,.,CASRMTGTNNEQFF,TGTGCCAGCAGGATGACAGGCACTAATAATGAGCAGTTCTTC
.,TRBJ1-1,TRBV27,.,CASSPRGIMNTEAFF,TGTGCCAGCAGTCCTAGGGGAATCATGAACACTGAAGCTTTCTTT
.,TRBJ1-1,TRBV7-2,.,CASSTQGGATEAFF,TGTGCCAGCAGCACACAGGGAGGGGCCACTGAAGCTTTCTTT
.,TRBJ2-7,TRBV5-4,.,CASSPPFLGEQYF,TGTGCCAGCAGCCCACCCTTTTTGGGCGAGCAGTACTTC
.,TRBJ2-1,TRBV7-6,.,CASSSQGSPYNEQFF,TGTGCCAGCAGCAGTCAGGGGAGCCCCTACAATGAGCAGTTCTTC
.,TRBJ1-4,TRBV16,TRBD1,CASSQSRDRNEKLFF,TGTGCCAGCAGCCAATCGAGGGACAGAAATGAAAAACTGTTTTTT
.,TRBJ2-1,TRBV7-9,TRBD2,CASSTRPGLLNNEQFF,TGTGCCAGCAGCACCCGACCGGGACTACTTAACAATGAGCAGTTCTTC
.,TRBJ2-1,TRBV18,.,CASSPGNEQFF,TGTGCCAGCTCACCAGGCAATGAGCAGTTCTTC
.,TRBJ2-2,TRBV7-2,.,CASSLILGTGELFF,TGTGCCAGCAGCTTAATTTTGGGAACCGGGGAGCTGTTTTTT
.,TRBJ2-7,TRBV28,TRBD1,CASSLDRGYEQYF,TGTGCCAGCAGTTTAGACAGGGGCTACGAGCAGTACTTC
.,TRBJ2-7,TRBV4-1,TRBD2,CASSQATSGRSYEQYF,TGCGCCAGCAGCCAGGCGACTAGCGGGAGGTCCTACGAGCAGTACTTC
.,TRBJ2-7,TRBV6-6,.,CASSKTEKAEQYF,TGTGCCAGCAGTAAAACCGAGAAGGCGGAGCAGTACTTC
.,TRBJ1-2,TRBV18,.,CASSPEYGGGYGYTF,TGTGCCAGCTCACCAGAATACGGAGGAGGCTATGGCTACACCTTC
.,TRBJ2-1,TRBV7-2,.,CASSSFGNEQFF,TGTGCCAGCAGCTCATTCGGCAATGAGCAGTTCTTC
.,TRBJ1-1,TRBV5-4,.,CASSLVGKGRGTEAFF,TGTGCCAGCAGCTTGGTAGGTAAGGGGCGAGGCACTGAAGCTTTCTTT
few,TRBJ1-5,TRBV6-5,TRBD1,CASSYDRQGAYPQHF,TGTGCCAGCAGTTACGATCGGCAGGGGGCCTACCCCCAGCATTTT
.,TRBJ2-7,TRBV28,.,CASSSPRRIVYEQYF,TGTGCCAGCAGTTCCCCCCGGCGGATCGTCTACGAGCAGTACTTC
.,TRBJ1-1,TRBV5-1,.,CASSLAFSLNTEAFF,TGCGCCAGCAGCTTGGCCTTCAGTCTGAACACTGAAGCTTTCTTT
.,TRBJ2-3,TRBV11-2,.,CASSFRTDTQYF,TGTGCCAGCAGCTTCCGCACAGATACGCAGTATTTT
.,TRBJ1-2,TRBV19,.,CASSIDEGLTGLYGYTF,TGTGCCAGTAGTATAGATGAGGGGCTGACTGGTTTATATGGCTACACCTTC